A selection of T cell receptor beta chains follows, all from one sample in a study of neoadjuvant anti-PD-1 for oral cavity cancer. Some clones are missing from TCRdb's copy, which holds only in-frame ones; the method was immunoSEQ multiplex PCR. This table holds approximately 13,000 clones, about three quarters found once. Source: PBMCs, taken after nivolumab (anti-PD-1) treatment. Every receptor here comes from a person aged 35-80 years with oral cavity squamous cell carcinoma. The CDR3 runs from the conserved cysteine through the conserved F or W. Fields, in order: J gene, clone size, V gene, D gene, CDR3 protein, CDR3 DNA. The D gene is left open where the match is weak. Where a row states a size, it is once, few, many or the class of an expanded clone; other rows omit it.

J: TRBJ2-1
size: .
V: TRBV9
D: .
CDR3: CASSVERPLGYNEQFF
DNA: TGTGCCAGCAGCGTTGAAAGGCCCCTGGGTTACAATGAGCAGTTCTTC

J: TRBJ2-7
size: few
V: TRBV7-2
D: .
CDR3: CASFSNYEQYF
DNA: TGTGCCAGCTTCTCTAACTACGAGCAGTACTTC

J: TRBJ2-1
size: .
V: TRBV5-4
D: TRBD2
CDR3: CASSLADSGRVNEQFF
DNA: TGTGCCAGCAGCTTGGCTGATAGCGGGAGGGTCAATGAGCAGTTCTTC

J: TRBJ1-4
size: .
V: TRBV5-1
D: TRBD1
CDR3: CASSLEQGSNEKLFF
DNA: TGCGCCAGCAGCCTAGAACAGGGGTCTAATGAAAAACTGTTTTTT

J: TRBJ2-7
size: .
V: TRBV5-4
D: TRBD1
CDR3: CASSQPGTGTLTYEQYF
DNA: TGTGCCAGCAGCCAGCCTGGGACAGGGACTTTAACCTACGAGCAGTACTTC

J: TRBJ1-1
size: few
V: TRBV7-9
D: .
CDR3: CASSAQGKNTEAFF
DNA: TGTGCCAGCAGCGCTCAGGGCAAGAACACTGAAGCTTTCTTT

J: TRBJ2-5
size: .
V: TRBV5-1
D: TRBD2
CDR3: CASSLWGGIQETQYF
DNA: TGCGCCAGCAGCCTCTGGGGGGGTATCCAAGAGACCCAGTACTTC

J: TRBJ2-3
size: .
V: TRBV6-4
D: .
CDR3: CASSESKGPDTQYF
DNA: TGTGCCAGCAGTGAGTCGAAGGGCCCAGATACGCAGTATTTT

J: TRBJ1-5
size: .
V: TRBV25-1
D: .
CDR3: CASSPQGPIGNQPQHF
DNA: TGTGCCAGCAGTCCACAGGGACCCATCGGGAATCAGCCCCAGCATTTT

J: TRBJ2-7
size: .
V: TRBV28
D: TRBD2
CDR3: CASLAGGFYEQYF
DNA: TGTGCCAGCTTAGCGGGAGGATTCTACGAGCAGTACTTC

J: TRBJ1-3
size: .
V: TRBV28
D: .
CDR3: CASLDYYGTSGNTIYF
DNA: TGTGCCAGCCTGGATTATTACGGGACATCTGGAAACACCATATATTTT